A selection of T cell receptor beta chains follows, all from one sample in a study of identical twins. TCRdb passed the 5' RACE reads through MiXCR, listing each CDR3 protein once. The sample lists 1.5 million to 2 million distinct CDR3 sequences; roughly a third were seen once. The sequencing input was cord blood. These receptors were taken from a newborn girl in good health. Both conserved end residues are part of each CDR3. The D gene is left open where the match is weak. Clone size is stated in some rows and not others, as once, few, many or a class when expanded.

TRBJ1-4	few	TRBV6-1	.	CASSRRGRGSDGGPVATNEKLFF	TGTGCCAGCAGTCGAAGGGGCAGGGGCTCTGATGGGGGCCCCGTTGCAACTAATGAAAAACTGTTTTTT
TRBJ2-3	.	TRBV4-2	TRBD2	CASSQDTSGTSTDTQYF	TGTGCCAGCAGCCAAGATACTAGCGGGACCAGCACAGATACGCAGTATTTT
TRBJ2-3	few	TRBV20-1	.	CSATAAHLSTDTQYF	TGCAGTGCTACAGCGGCCCATCTGAGCACAGATACGCAGTATTTT
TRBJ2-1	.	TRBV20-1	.	CSAPRTFGRSSYNEQFF	TGCAGTGCCCCCCGGACCTTTGGGAGGTCCTCCTACAATGAGCAGTTCTTC
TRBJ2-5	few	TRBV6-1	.	CATRPGTEETQYF	TGTGCCACCAGACCCGGGACGGAAGAGACCCAGTACTTC
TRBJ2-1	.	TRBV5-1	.	CASSLVVGTYNEQFF	TGCGCCAGCAGCTTGGTGGTGGGTACCTACAATGAGCAGTTCTTC
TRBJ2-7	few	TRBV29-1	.	CSVDLKGSGYEQYF	TGCAGCGTTGACCTAAAGGGTAGCGGCTACGAGCAGTACTTC
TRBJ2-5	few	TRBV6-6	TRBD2	CASRRGAREQYF	TGTGCCAGCAGGCGGGGGGCGAGGGAGCAGTACTTC
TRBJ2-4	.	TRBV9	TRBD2	CASSPGLALAKNIQYF	TGTGCCAGCAGCCCAGGACTAGCGTTAGCCAAAAACATTCAGTACTTC
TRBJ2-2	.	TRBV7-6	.	CASSSTPNTGELFF	TGTGCCAGCAGCTCCACACCAAACACCGGGGAGCTGTTTTTT
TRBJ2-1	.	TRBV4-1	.	CASTKGGDRSNEQFF	TGCGCCAGCACTAAAGGGGGGGACCGAAGCAATGAGCAGTTCTTC
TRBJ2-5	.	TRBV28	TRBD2	CASSSWTSGNDEQYF	TGTGCCAGCAGTTCATGGACTAGCGGGAATGATGAGCAGTACTTC
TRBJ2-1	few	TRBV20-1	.	CSARQSSPHGEQFF	TGCAGTGCTAGGCAGTCTAGCCCTCACGGGGAGCAGTTCTTC
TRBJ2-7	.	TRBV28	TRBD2	CASRSLSGRVDEQYF	TGTGCCAGCAGATCCCTTAGCGGGAGAGTCGACGAGCAGTACTTC
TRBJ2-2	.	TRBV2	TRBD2	CASSDRGLDTGELFF	TGTGCCAGCAGTGATCGGGGACTAGACACCGGGGAGCTGTTTTTT
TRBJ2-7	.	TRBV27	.	CASSPRTWVDEQYF	TGTGCCAGCAGTCCCCGTACCTGGGTTGACGAGCAGTACTTC
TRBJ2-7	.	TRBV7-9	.	CASSSRDNYNEQYF	TGTGCCAGCAGCTCCCGGGACAACTACAATGAGCAGTACTTC
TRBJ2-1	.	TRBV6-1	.	CASSGRQLSSYNEQFF	TGTGCCAGCAGTGGGAGACAGCTGAGCTCCTACAATGAGCAGTTCTTC
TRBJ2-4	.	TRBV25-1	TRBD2	CASSEWSGEKSIQYF	TGTGCCAGCAGTGAATGGAGCGGGGAGAAAAGCATTCAGTACTTC
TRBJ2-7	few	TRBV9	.	CASSVGGSLTYEQYF	TGTGCCAGCAGCGTAGGGGGGAGCCTTACCTACGAGCAGTACTTC
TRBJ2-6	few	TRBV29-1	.	CSVVLRDLHVGGANVLTF	TGCAGCGTTGTTCTGCGTGACTTACATGTCGGTGGGGCCAACGTCCTGACTTTC
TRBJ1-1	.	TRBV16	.	CASSQSRGKAFF	TGTGCCAGCAGCCAATCGAGGGGCAAAGCTTTCTTT
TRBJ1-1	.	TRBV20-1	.	CHWDTVTEAFF	TGCCATTGGGACACGGTCACTGAAGCTTTCTTT
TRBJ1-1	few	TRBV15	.	CATSSSSGTHTEAFF	TGTGCCACCAGCAGCTCTTCGGGGACACACACTGAAGCTTTCTTT
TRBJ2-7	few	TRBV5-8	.	CASILRAGVGSYEQYF	TGTGCCAGCATCCTCCGCGCCGGGGTAGGTTCCTACGAGCAGTACTTC
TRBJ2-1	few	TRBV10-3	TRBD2	CAIRGGGNEQFF	TGTGCCATCAGGGGGGGAGGGAATGAGCAGTTCTTC
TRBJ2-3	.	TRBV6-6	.	CASSYPSEGTDTQYF	TGTGCCAGCAGTTACCCCTCCGAGGGCACAGATACGCAGTATTTT
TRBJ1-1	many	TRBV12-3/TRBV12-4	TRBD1	CASSSRQGVNTEAFF	TGTGCCAGCAGTTCCCGACAGGGGGTGAACACTGAAGCTTTCTTT
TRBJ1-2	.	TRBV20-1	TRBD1	CSASSQGGDYGYTF	TGCAGTGCGTCATCACAGGGGGGAGACTATGGCTACACCTTC
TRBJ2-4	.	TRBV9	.	CASSVDPGSYERYF	TGTGCCAGCAGCGTAGATCCAGGCTCCTACGAGCGGTACTTC
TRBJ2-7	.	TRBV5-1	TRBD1	CASSFTTGGSGEQYF	TGCGCCAGCAGCTTTACAACAGGGGGCTCGGGCGAGCAGTACTTC
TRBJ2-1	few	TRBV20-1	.	CSARDRLTRDSYNEQFF	TGCAGTGCTAGAGACCGATTAACTAGAGACTCCTACAATGAGCAGTTCTTC
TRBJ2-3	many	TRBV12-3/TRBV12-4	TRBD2	CASRSSGSTDTQYF	TGTGCCAGCAGATCTAGCGGGAGCACAGATACGCAGTATTTT
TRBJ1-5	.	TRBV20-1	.	CSAQSGDQPQHF	TGCAGTGCCCAGAGCGGGGATCAGCCCCAGCATTTT
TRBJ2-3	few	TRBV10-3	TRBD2	CAISESGPGGQYF	TGTGCCATCAGTGAGTCAGGCCCGGGGGGGCAGTATTTT
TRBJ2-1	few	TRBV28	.	CASSLTGTRYYNEQFF	TGTGCCAGCAGTTTAACAGGAACCCGCTACTACAATGAGCAGTTCTTC
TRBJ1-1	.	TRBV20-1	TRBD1	CSATGQDTMGAFF	TGCAGTGCCACCGGACAGGACACAATGGGAGCTTTCTTT
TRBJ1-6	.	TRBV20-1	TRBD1	CSVPFQGANYNSPLHF	TGCAGTGTTCCATTTCAGGGGGCGAACTATAATTCACCCCTCCACTTT
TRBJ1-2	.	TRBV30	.	CAWSRNYGYTF	TGTGCCTGGAGTCGAAACTATGGCTACACCTTC
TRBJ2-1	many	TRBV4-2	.	CASSQAEKQFF	TGTGCCAGCAGCCAAGCTGAAAAGCAGTTCTTC
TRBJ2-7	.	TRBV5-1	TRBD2	CASRESPGLAKYEQYF	TGCGCCAGCAGAGAATCGCCGGGACTAGCGAAATACGAGCAGTACTTC
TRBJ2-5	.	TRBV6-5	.	CASSGGLTQYF	TGTGCCAGCAGTGGGGGACTGACCCAGTACTTC
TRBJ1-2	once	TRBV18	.	CASSEFGRGFYTF	TGTGCCAGCTCAGAGTTCGGACGCGGCTTCTACACCTTC
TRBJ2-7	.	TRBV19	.	CASKGSHEQYF	TGTGCCAGTAAGGGGTCCCACGAGCAGTACTTC
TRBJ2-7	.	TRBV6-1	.	CASSEIRVEQYF	TGTGCCAGCAGTGAAATAAGGGTCGAGCAGTACTTC
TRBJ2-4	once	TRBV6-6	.	CASSYELGVSNEQYF	TGTGCCAGCAGTTACGAACTCGGGGTCAGCAATGAGCAGTACTTC